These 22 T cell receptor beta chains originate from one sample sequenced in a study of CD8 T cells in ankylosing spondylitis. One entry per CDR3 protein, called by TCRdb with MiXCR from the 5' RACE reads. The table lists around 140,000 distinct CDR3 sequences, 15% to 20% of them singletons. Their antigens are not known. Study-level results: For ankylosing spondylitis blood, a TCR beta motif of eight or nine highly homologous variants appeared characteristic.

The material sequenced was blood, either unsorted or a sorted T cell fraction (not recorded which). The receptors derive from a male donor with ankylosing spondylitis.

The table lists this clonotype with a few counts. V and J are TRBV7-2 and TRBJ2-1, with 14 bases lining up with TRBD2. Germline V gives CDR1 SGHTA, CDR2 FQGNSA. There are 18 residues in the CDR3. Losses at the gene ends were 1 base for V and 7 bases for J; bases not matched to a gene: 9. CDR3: CASSLVALRLAGGNEQFF. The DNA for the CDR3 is TGTGCCAGCAGCTTAGTCGCCCTTCGACTAGCGGGAGGGAATGAGCAGTTCTTC.

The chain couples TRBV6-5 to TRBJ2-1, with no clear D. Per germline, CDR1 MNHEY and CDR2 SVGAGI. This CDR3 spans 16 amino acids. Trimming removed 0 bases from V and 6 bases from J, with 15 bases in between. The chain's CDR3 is CASSYSKESGRNEQFF. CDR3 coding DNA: TGTGCCAGCAGTTACTCGAAAGAGTCCGGCCGCAATGAGCAGTTCTTC.

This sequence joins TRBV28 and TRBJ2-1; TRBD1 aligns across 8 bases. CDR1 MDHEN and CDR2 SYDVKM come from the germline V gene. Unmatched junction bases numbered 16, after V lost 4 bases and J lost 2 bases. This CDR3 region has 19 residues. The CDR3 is CASSSPLLTRQGTYNEQFF. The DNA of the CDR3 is TGTGCCAGCAGTTCTCCCCTCCTGACCCGACAGGGGACCTACAATGAGCAGTTCTTC.

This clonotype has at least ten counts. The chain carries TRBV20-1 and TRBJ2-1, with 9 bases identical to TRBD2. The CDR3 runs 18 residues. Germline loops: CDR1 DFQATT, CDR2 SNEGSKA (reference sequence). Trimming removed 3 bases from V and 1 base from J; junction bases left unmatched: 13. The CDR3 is CSARNHAGTSSSYNEQFF. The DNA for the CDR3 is TGCAGTGCTAGGAACCACGCCGGGACTAGCAGTTCCTACAATGAGCAGTTCTTC.

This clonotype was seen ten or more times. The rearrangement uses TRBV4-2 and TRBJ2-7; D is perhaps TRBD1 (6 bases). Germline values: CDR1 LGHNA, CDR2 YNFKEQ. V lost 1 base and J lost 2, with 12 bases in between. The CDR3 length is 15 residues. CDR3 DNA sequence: TGTGCCAGCAGCCAAGGGCAGGGGACGACCTACGAGCAGTACTTC. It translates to CASSQGQGTTYEQYF.

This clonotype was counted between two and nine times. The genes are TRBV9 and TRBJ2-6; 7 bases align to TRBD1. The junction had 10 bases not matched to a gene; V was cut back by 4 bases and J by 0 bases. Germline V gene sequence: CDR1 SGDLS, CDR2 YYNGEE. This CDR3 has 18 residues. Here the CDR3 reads CASSPRTGHISGANVLTF. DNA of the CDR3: TGTGCCAGCAGCCCCCGGACAGGCCATATCTCTGGGGCCAACGTCCTGACTTTC.

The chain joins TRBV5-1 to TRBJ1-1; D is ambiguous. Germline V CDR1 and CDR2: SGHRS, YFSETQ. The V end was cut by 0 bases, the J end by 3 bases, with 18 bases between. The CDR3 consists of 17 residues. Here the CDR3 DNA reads TGCGCCAGCAGCTTGGCCTCGGGTGGGCGCGGGGACACTGAAGCTTTCTTT. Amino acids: CASSLASGGRGDTEAFF.

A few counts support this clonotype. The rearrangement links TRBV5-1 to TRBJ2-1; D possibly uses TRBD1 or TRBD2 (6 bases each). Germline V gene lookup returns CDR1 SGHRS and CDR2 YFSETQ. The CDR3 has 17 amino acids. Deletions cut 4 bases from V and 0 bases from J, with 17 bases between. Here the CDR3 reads CASSLWPGGGSYNEQFF. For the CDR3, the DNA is TGCGCCAGCAGCCTTTGGCCTGGAGGGGGCTCCTACAATGAGCAGTTCTTC. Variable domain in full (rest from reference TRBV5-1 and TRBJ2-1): KAGVTQTPRYLIKTRGQQVTLSCSPISGHRSVSWYQQTPGQGLQFLFEYFSETQRNKGNFPGRFSGRQFSNSRSEMNVSTLELGDSALYLCASSLWPGGGSYNEQFFGPGTRLTVL.

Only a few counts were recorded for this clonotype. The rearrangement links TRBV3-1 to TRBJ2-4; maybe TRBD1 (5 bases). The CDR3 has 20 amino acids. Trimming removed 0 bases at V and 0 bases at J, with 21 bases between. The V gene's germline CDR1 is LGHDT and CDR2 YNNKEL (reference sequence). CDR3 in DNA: TGTGCCAGCAGCCAAGATAAGGGGCCAGCCAAACCCCTAGCCAAAAACATTCAGTACTTC. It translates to CASSQDKGPAKPLAKNIQYF.

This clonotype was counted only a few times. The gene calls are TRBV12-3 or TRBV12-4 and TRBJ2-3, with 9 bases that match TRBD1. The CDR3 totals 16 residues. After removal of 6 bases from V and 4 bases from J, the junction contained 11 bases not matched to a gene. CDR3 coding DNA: TGTGCCAGCAGGCAGGGGGGACAGGGAAGGGCAGATACGCAGTATTTT. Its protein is CASRQGGQGRADTQYF.

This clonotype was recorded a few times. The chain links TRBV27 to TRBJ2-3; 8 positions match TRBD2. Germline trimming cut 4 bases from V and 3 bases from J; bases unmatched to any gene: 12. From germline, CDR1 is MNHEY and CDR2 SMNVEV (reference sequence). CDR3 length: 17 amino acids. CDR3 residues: CASSSPGSSGMTDTQYF. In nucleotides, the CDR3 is TGTGCCAGCAGTTCCCCGGGAAGTAGCGGGATGACAGATACGCAGTATTTT.

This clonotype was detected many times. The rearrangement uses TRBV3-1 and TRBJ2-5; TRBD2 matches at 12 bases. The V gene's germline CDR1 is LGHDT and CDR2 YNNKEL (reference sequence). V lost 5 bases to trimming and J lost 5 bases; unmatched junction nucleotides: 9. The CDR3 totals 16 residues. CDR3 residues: CASSDRLAGDVETQYF. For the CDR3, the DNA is TGTGCCAGCAGCGATAGACTAGCGGGAGATGTCGAGACCCAGTACTTC.

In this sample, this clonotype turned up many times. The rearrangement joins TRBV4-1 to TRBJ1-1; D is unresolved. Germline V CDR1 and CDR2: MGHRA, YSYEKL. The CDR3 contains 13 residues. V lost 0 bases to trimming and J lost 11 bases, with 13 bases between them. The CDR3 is CASSQDFVAAAFF. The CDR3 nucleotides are TGCGCCAGCAGCCAAGATTTTGTGGCGGCGGCTTTCTTT.

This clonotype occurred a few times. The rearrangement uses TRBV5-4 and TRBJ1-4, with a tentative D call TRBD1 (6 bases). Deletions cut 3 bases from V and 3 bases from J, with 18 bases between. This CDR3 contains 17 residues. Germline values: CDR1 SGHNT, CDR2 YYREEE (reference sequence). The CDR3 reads CASSSTAGVGSNEKLFF. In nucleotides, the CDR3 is TGTGCCAGCAGCTCAACGGCAGGGGTCGGATCTAATGAAAAACTGTTTTTT.

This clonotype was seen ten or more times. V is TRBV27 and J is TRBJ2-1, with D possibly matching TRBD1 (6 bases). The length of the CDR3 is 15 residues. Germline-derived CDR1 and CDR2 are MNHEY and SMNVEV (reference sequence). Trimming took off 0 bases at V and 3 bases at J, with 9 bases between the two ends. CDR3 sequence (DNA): TGTGCCAGCAGTTTATCAGTCAGGGGCTACAATGAGCAGTTCTTC. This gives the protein CASSLSVRGYNEQFF.

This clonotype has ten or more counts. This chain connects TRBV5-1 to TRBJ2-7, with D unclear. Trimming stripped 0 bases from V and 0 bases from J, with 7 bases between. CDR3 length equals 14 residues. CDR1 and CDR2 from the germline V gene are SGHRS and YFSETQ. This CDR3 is CASSLVGSSYEQYF. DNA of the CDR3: TGCGCCAGCAGCTTGGTGGGTAGCTCCTACGAGCAGTACTTC.

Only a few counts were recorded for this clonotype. The CDR3: CSVRDRDGGYTF. The CDR3 bases are TGCAGCGTTAGAGACAGGGACGGTGGCTACACCTTC. This chain uses TRBV29-1 with TRBJ1-2; 7 bases match TRBD1. CDR3 size: 12 residues. V dropped 5 bases and J dropped 7; count of bases not matched to a gene: 7. Germline values: CDR1 SQVTM, CDR2 ANQGSEA.

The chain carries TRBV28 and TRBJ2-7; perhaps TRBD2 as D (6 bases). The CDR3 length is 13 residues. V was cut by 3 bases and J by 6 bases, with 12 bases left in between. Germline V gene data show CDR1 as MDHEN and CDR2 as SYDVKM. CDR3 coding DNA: TGTGCCAGCAGTTTGCGGGATTGGCTCGAGCAGTACTTC. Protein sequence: CASSLRDWLEQYF.

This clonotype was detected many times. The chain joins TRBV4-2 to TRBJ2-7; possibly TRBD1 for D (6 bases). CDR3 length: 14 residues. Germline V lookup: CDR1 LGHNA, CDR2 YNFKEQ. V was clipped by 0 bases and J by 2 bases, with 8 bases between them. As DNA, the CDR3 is TGTGCCAGCAGCCAAGACAGGGGCACCTACGAGCAGTACTTC. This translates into CASSQDRGTYEQYF.

The CDR3 here is CASSMGLAPVTDTQYF. The CDR3 bases are TGTGCCAGTAGTATGGGACTAGCACCGGTTACAGATACGCAGTATTTT. This sequence joins TRBV19 and TRBJ2-3; 9 bases agree with TRBD2. Germline CDR1 LNHDA, CDR2 SQIVND (reference sequence). The CDR3 runs to 16 residues. V trimming: 3 bases; J trimming: 3 bases; junction bases outside the gene matches: 7.

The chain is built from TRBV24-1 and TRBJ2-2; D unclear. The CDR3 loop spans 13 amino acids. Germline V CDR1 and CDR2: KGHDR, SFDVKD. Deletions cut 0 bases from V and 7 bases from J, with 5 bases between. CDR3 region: CATSDLTGGELFF. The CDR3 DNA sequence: TGTGCCACCAGTGATTTGACGGGCGGGGAGCTGTTTTTT.

CDR3 DNA sequence: TGTGCCAGCAGCCAGACGGGATTCACTGAAGCTTTCTTT. Its protein is CASSQTGFTEAFF. The V call is TRBV4-2, the J call TRBJ1-1; D gene unclear. Germline CDR1 and CDR2: LGHNA and YNFKEQ. Trimming pared 3 bases from V and 4 bases from J, leaving 9 bases between. The CDR3 has 13 residues.